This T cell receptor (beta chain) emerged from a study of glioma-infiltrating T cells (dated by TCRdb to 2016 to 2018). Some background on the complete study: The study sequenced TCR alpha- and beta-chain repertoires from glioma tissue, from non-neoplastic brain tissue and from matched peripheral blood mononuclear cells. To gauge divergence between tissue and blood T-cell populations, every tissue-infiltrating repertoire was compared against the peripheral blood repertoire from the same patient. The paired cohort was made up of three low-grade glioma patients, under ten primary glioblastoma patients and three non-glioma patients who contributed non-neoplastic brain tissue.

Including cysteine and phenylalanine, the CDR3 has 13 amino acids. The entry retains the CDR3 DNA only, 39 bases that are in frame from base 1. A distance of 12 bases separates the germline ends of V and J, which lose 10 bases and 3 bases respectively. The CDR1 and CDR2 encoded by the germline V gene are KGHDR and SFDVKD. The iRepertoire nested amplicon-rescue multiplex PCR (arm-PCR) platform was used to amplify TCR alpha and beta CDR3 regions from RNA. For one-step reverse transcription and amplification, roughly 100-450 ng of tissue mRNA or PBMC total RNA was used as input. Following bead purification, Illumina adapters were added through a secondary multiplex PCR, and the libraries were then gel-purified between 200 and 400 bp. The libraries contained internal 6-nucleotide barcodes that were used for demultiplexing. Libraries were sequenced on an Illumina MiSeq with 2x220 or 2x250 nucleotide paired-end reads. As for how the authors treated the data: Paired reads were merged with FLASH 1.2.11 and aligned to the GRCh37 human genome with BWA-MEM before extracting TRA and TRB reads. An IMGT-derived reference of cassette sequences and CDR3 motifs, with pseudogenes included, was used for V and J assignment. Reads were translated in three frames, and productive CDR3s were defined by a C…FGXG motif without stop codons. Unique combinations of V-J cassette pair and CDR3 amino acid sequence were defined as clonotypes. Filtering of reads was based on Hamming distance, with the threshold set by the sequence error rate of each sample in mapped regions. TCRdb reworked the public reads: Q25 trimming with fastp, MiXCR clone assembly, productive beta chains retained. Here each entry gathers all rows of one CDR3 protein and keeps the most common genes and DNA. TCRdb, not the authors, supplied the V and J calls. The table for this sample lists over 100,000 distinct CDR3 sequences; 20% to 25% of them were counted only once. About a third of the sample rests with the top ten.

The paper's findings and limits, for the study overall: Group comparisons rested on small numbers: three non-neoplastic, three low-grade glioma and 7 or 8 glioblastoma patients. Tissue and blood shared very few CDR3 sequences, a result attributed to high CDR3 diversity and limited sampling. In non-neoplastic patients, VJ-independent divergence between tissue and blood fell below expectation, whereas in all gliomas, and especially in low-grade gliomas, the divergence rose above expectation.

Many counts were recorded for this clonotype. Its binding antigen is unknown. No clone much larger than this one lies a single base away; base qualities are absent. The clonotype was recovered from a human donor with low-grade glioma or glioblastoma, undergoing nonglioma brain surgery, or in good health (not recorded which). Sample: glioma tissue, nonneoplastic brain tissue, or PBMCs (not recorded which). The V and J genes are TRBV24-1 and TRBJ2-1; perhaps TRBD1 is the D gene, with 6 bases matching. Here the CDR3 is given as CATRGTYYNEQFF. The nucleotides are TGTGCCACACGAGGGACATACTACAATGAGCAGTTCTTC.